These T cell receptor beta chains were read from a single sample in a study of beta chain features in type 1 diabetes. The assay was immunoSEQ multiplex PCR, and TCRdb's table has in-frame clones only and misses some. There are a few hundred thousand clones in the sample; 8.5% to 10% occur only once, and about 0.6% lies in the top ten. The sequencing input was central memory CD4+ T cells from blood. The receptor source for this set is a man younger than 40 with type 1 diabetes. CDR3s include the opening cysteine and the closing phenylalanine or tryptophan. The order of the fields is J gene, V gene, clone size, D gene, CDR3 DNA, CDR3 protein. The D gene is left open where the match is weak. Clone size is stated in some rows and not others, as once, few, many or a class when expanded.

>TRBJ2-7|TRBV7-3|NA|TRBD2
TGTGCCAGCAGCGCCCCGGGACTAGCGGGAGTAAGCTCCTACGAGCAGTACTTC
CASSAPGLAGVSSYEQYF
>TRBJ2-1|TRBV4-2|NA|NA
TGTGCCAGCAGCCAAGGGAATCAACCGAGCAATGAGCAGTTCTTC
CASSQGNQPSNEQFF
>TRBJ2-1|TRBV5-1|NA|TRBD2
TGCGCCAGCGGCCGCAGGGGACTAGCGGGAGACGGCTCCTACAATGAGCAGTTCTTC
CASGRRGLAGDGSYNEQFF
>TRBJ1-1|TRBV10-3|NA|TRBD1
TGTGCCAGTAGACAGGGACTATGGACTGAAGCTTTCTTT
CASRQGLWTEAFF
>TRBJ2-7|TRBV5-1|NA|NA
TGCGCCAGCAGCTTGGAGAGCAGTTCAACCGCCTACGAGCAGTACTTC
CASSLESSSTAYEQYF
>TRBJ1-5|TRBV30|few|TRBD1
TGTGCCTGGAGCGCTAGACAGGGAAACCAGCCCCAGCATTTT
CAWSARQGNQPQHF
>TRBJ1-1|TRBV2|NA|TRBD1
TGTGCCAGCAGTGAAGAAGGACAGGAGAGCACTGAAGCTTTCTTT
CASSEEGQESTEAFF
>TRBJ2-3|TRBV11-3|NA|NA
TGTGCCAGCAGCTACAACAAAGATACGCAGTATTTT
CASSYNKDTQYF
>TRBJ1-5|TRBV28|few|NA
TGTGCCAGCAGTCGACAGTACAATCAGCCCCAGCATTTT
CASSRQYNQPQHF
>TRBJ2-7|TRBV6-5|NA|NA
TGTGCCAGCAGTTACTCAGGCCGGGTTGGGTACGAGCAGTACTTC
CASSYSGRVGYEQYF
>TRBJ2-5|TRBV27|few|NA
TGTGCCAGCAGTCCAATTCTGGCCGGGACACAAAAAGAGACCCAGTACTTC
CASSPILAGTQKETQYF
>TRBJ2-1|TRBV7-2|many|NA
TGTGCCAGCAGCTTATTCAATGAGCAGTTCTTC
CASSLFNEQFF
>TRBJ2-5|TRBV4-1|NA|NA
TGTGCCAGCAGCCCCCAGATACAAGAGACCCAGTACTTC
CASSPQIQETQYF
>TRBJ1-1|TRBV6-6|few|NA
TGTGCCAGCAGCATCGGACAGTATGACACTGAAGCTTTCTTT
CASSIGQYDTEAFF
>TRBJ1-2|TRBV7-9|NA|TRBD1
TGTGCCAGCGCGCGGGTGGGCAGGGGGCGTGGGGAAGCCCGCTACACCTTC
CASARVGRGRGEARYTF
>TRBJ2-7|TRBV6-6|NA|TRBD2
TGTGCCAGCAGCCGGACTAGCGGGAGTCCCAACTACGAGCAGTACTTC
CASSRTSGSPNYEQYF
>TRBJ2-3|TRBV7-2|NA|NA
TGTGCCAGCAGCTTAGGTGGGCGTCGGACAGATACGCAGTATTTT
CASSLGGRRTDTQYF
>TRBJ1-2|TRBV27|few|NA
TGTGCCAGCAGTTTATCGGGCGACGGCAACTATGGCTACACCTTC
CASSLSGDGNYGYTF
>TRBJ2-1|TRBV4-3|few|NA
TGCGCCAGCAGCCAAGGAGACAGGGAGCAGTTCTTC
CASSQGDREQFF
>TRBJ2-5|TRBV9|once|NA
TGTGCCAGCGGTCAGGAGACCCAGTACTTC
CASGQETQYF